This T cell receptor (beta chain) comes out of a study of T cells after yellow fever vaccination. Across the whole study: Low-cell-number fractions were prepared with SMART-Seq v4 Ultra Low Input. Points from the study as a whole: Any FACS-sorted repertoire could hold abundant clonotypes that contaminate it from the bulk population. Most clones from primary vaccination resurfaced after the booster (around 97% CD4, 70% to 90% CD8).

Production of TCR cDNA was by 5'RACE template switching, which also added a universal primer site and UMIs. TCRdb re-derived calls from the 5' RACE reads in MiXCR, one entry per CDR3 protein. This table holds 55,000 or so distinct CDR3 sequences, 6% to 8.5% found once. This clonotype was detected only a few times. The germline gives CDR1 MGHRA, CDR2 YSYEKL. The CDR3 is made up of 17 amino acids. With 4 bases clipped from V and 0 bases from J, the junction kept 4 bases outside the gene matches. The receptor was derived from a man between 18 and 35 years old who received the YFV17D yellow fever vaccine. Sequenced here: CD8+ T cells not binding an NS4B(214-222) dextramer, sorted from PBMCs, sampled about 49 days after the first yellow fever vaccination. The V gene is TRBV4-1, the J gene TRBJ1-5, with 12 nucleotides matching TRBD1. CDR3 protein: CASSLGQGAYSNQPQHF. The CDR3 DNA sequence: TGCGCCAGCAGCCTGGGACAGGGGGCATATAGCAATCAGCCCCAGCATTTT.